The 32 T cell receptor beta chains given below trace back to one sample, sequenced in a study of blood T cell repertoires in COVID-19. Some clones are missing from TCRdb's copy, which holds only in-frame ones; the method was immunoSEQ multiplex PCR. This sample carries about 130,000 clones, around nine tenths of them seen once, and the ten largest clones take around 3.6%. The specimen sequenced was peripheral blood. The receptors here all came from a man in his forties or fifties with active COVID-19.

V is TRBV5-1 and J is TRBJ2-1; 7 bases agree with TRBD2. J was trimmed by 1 base and V by 1 base; bases with no gene match: 5. This CDR3 has 16 residues. Germline V gene sequence: CDR1 SGHRS, CDR2 YFSETQ. CDR3 nucleotide sequence: TGCGCCAGCAGCTTGCTAGGACTAGTGTCCTACAATGAGCAGTTCTTC. It encodes CASSLLGLVSYNEQFF. The whole variable domain, remainder taken from reference TRBV5-1 and TRBJ2-1, is KAGVTQTPRYLIKTRGQQVTLSCSPISGHRSVSWYQQTPGQGLQFLFEYFSETQRNKGNFPGRFSGRQFSNSRSEMNVSTLELGDSALYLCASSLLGLVSYNEQFFGPGTRLTVL.

The chain is built from TRBV5-1 and TRBJ2-1; a weak D match, TRBD2 (5 bases). Germline loops: CDR1 SGHRS, CDR2 YFSETQ. V lost 5 bases and J lost 0, with 12 bases in between. The CDR3 is 15 amino acids. The CDR3 sequence is CASRGGISSYNEQFF. CDR3 bases: TGCGCCAGCAGAGGAGGAATCAGCTCCTACAATGAGCAGTTCTTC.

V and J are TRBV19 and TRBJ2-2; 7 bases are a match to TRBD2. The CDR3 length is 18 residues. With 2 bases clipped from V and 4 bases from J, the junction kept 13 bases outside the gene matches. Germline V lookup: CDR1 LNHDA, CDR2 SQIVND (reference sequence). CDR3 sequence (DNA): TGTGCCAGTAGTATAAGCTCAGGGCTAGCGGATTTCACCGGGGAGCTGTTTTTT. This encodes CASSISSGLADFTGELFF.

V gene TRBV19 combines with J gene TRBJ1-4; 11 bases align to TRBD1. CDR3 length equals 15 residues. V shed 3 bases, J shed 8 bases, and the junction held 5 bases outside the gene matches. Germline lookup yields CDR1 LNHDA and CDR2 SQIVND (reference sequence). The CDR3, as DNA: TGTGCCAGTAGTATTATGGGACAGGGGGGAGAAAAACTGTTTTTT. It specifies CASSIMGQGGEKLFF.

This clone was picked up a small number of times. The J gene is TRBJ2-3, the V gene TRBV11-3; TRBD2 agrees at 12 bases. Germline V gene lookup returns CDR1 SGHNT and CDR2 YENEEA. The CDR3 is made up of 17 amino acids. After removal of 5 bases from V and 4 bases from J, the junction contained 10 bases not matched to a gene. The CDR3 DNA follows: TGTGCCAGCAGCCCCTGGCCCGGACTAGCGGGGCCAGATACGCAGTATTTT. It specifies CASSPWPGLAGPDTQYF.

The chain couples TRBV18 to TRBJ1-1; no reliable D call. Germline V lookup: CDR1 KGHSH, CDR2 LQKENI. The CDR3 loop spans 13 amino acids. V lost 2 bases to trimming and J lost 3 bases, with 7 bases between them. CDR3 sequence (DNA): TGTGCCAGCTCACCATATTCGGACACTGAAGCTTTCTTT. Its translation: CASSPYSDTEAFF.

The rearrangement links TRBV11-2 to TRBJ2-3; D remains ambiguous. V dropped 0 bases and J dropped 0 bases, with 19 bases sitting between them. Germline V CDR1 and CDR2: SGHAT, FQNNGV. This CDR3 is 19 amino acids long. CDR3 DNA: TGTGCCAGCAGCTTAGATCTTGGTTTGGCTTCGCTGAGCACAGATACGCAGTATTTT. Its protein product is CASSLDLGLASLSTDTQYF. Based on the CDR3 plus reference TRBV11-2 and TRBJ2-3, the full variable domain is EAGVAQSPRYKIIEKRQSVAFWCNPISGHATLYWYQQILGQGPKLLIQFQNNGVVDDSQLPKDRFSAERLKGVDSTLKIQPAKLEDSAVYLCASSLDLGLASLSTDTQYFGPGTRLTVL.

The chain joins TRBV27 to TRBJ1-1, with D possibly matching TRBD1 (6 bases). The CDR3 is 14 amino acids. Germline V gene lookup returns CDR1 MNHEY and CDR2 SMNVEV (reference sequence). Trimming left V 6 bases short and J 2 bases short, with 13 bases between. For the CDR3, the DNA is TGTGCCAGCAGCCTCACCAGGGGCAACACTGAAGCTTTCTTT. As protein: CASSLTRGNTEAFF.

This clone was observed a handful of times. DNA for the CDR3: TGTGCCAGCAAGAGGGGGACGGGGACTGAAGCTTTCTTT. It yields the protein CASKRGTGTEAFF. The V call is TRBV6-5, the J call TRBJ1-1, with TRBD1 as a possible D gene (6 bases). Trimming pared 7 bases from V and 5 bases from J, leaving 14 bases between. Germline V CDR1 and CDR2: MNHEY, SVGAGI. This CDR3 has 13 residues.

The table lists this clone with a count of one. One end of the junction varies from germline; a read error may be responsible. The genes are TRBV6-1 and TRBJ1-2; the D is unclear. The CDR3 is made up of 16 amino acids. Germline V gives CDR1 MNHNS, CDR2 SASEGT. CDR3 nucleotides: TGTGCCAGCACTGAAATCGGGCCCAAAGGAGGCTATGGCTACACCTTC. It yields the protein CASTEIGPKGGYGYTF.

This sequence joins TRBV9 and TRBJ2-7; 9 nucleotides line up with TRBD1. V dropped 3 bases and J dropped 3; count of bases not matched to a gene: 4. Germline CDR1 and CDR2: SGDLS and YYNGEE. CDR3 length: 14 amino acids. The CDR3 DNA reads TGTGCCAGCAGCGCACAGGGGGCAGGCTACGAGCAGTACTTC. Translation gives CASSAQGAGYEQYF. Using reference TRBV9 and TRBJ2-7 for the parts outside the CDR3, the full variable domain is DSGVTQTPKHLITATGQRVTLRCSPRSGDLSVYWYQQSLDQGLQFLIQYYNGEERAKGNILERFSAQQFPDLHSELNLSSLELGDSALYFCASSAQGAGYEQYFGPGTRLTVT.

The chain uses TRBV11-2 and TRBJ1-1; possible D gene TRBD1, 5 bases. The CDR3 spans 15 residues. Trimming left V 5 bases short and J 0 bases short, with 13 bases between. Germline CDR1 and CDR2: SGHAT and FQNNGV. This CDR3 is CASSQERGLNTEAFF. The CDR3 DNA reads TGTGCCAGCAGCCAAGAAAGGGGCCTGAACACTGAAGCTTTCTTT.

V and J are TRBV2 and TRBJ2-5; 11 bases agree with TRBD2. This CDR3 is built from 16 residues. CDR1 and CDR2 from the germline V gene are SNHLY and FYNNEI. V shed 6 bases, J shed 0 bases, and the junction held 6 bases outside the gene matches. The CDR3 reads CASSLRLAGYQETQYF. The CDR3 DNA follows: TGTGCCAGCAGCCTTCGACTAGCGGGGTACCAAGAGACCCAGTACTTC.

The V and J genes are TRBV13 and TRBJ2-3, with 8 bases identical to TRBD2. The CDR3 runs to 19 residues. Germline values: CDR1 PRHDT, CDR2 FYEKMQ (reference sequence). The trim removed 5 bases at V and 2 bases at J, leaving 18 bases unmatched. The CDR3 nucleotides are TGTGCCAGCAGCCTAAGTCCCCCGTTAGCGGGATCTTTCACAGATACGCAGTATTTT. This encodes CASSLSPPLAGSFTDTQYF.

This chain connects TRBV6-1 to TRBJ2-1, with D maybe TRBD2 (6 bases). V gave up 1 base and J gave up 3 bases, with 10 bases separating them. The CDR3 sequence is 15 residues long. Germline V CDR1 and CDR2: MNHNS, SASEGT. CDR3 sequence (DNA): TGTGCCAGCAGTGAAGACGGGGGTAACTACAATGAGCAGTTCTTC. Amino acid sequence: CASSEDGGNYNEQFF.

The gene calls are TRBV5-1 and TRBJ2-7, with 9 bases lining up with TRBD2. The length of the CDR3 is 15 residues. The germline CDR1 and CDR2 sequences are SGHRS and YFSETQ. V lost 4 bases and J lost 3; bases outside the gene matches: 8. The CDR3 region is CASSVGGGAVYEQYF. In DNA form, the CDR3 reads TGCGCCAGCAGCGTAGGCGGGGGGGCCGTCTACGAGCAGTACTTC. Full variable domain (missing parts from reference TRBV5-1 and TRBJ2-7): KAGVTQTPRYLIKTRGQQVTLSCSPISGHRSVSWYQQTPGQGLQFLFEYFSETQRNKGNFPGRFSGRQFSNSRSEMNVSTLELGDSALYLCASSVGGGAVYEQYFGPGTRLTVT.

This chain uses TRBV5-1 with TRBJ2-1, with D possibly matching TRBD1 (6 bases). The V gene lost 0 bases and the J gene lost 0 bases, with 13 bases spanning the gap. CDR3 length: 17 amino acids. Germline V gives CDR1 SGHRS, CDR2 YFSETQ. CDR3 DNA sequence: TGCGCCAGCAGCTTGGTACACAGGGCGCACTCCTACAATGAGCAGTTCTTC. Its translation is CASSLVHRAHSYNEQFF.

V is TRBV6-5 and J is TRBJ2-1; 7 nucleotides line up with TRBD2. The germline V gene encodes CDR1 MNHEY and CDR2 SVGAGI. The CDR3 has 15 residues. The J segment lost 7 bases and the V segment lost 0 bases, leaving 6 bases of the junction unmatched. The CDR3 DNA sequence: TGTGCCAGCAGTTACTCGTCTAGGGGAGGGAATGAGCAGTTCTTC. Its protein is CASSYSSRGGNEQFF.

This chain connects TRBV4-2 to TRBJ2-2; TRBD1 aligns across 7 bases. The CDR3 loop spans 17 amino acids. After removal of 2 bases from V and 1 base from J, the junction contained 7 bases not matched to a gene. The germline CDR1 and CDR2 sequences are LGHNA and YNFKEQ. The CDR3 DNA follows: TGTGCCAGCAGCCAATACTCCGGGACAGTGAACACCGGGGAGCTGTTTTTT. Amino acid sequence: CASSQYSGTVNTGELFF.

The V call is TRBV21-1, the J call TRBJ2-7; no check of the table's D call, TRBD1, against the DNA was made. TRBV21-1 is noted as a pseudogene. The length of the CDR3 is 16 residues. The CDR3 is CASSKGGKDRGNEQYF. As DNA, the CDR3 is TGTGCCAGCAGCAAAGGAGGAAAGGACAGGGGAAACGAGCAGTACTTC.

J is TRBJ1-6 and V is TRBV18; TRBD1 agrees at 7 bases. There are 15 residues in the CDR3. Germline CDR1 is KGHSH and CDR2 is LQKENI. The ends lost 1 base at V and 7 bases at J; junction bases unmatched: 4. CDR3 coding DNA: TGTGCCAGCTCACCACAGGGGGCGCGGAATTCACCCCTCCACTTT. Residues: CASSPQGARNSPLHF.

This CDR3 is CASSQRAFHRGLHNEQFF. In DNA form, the CDR3 reads TGTGCCAGCAGCCAGAGAGCTTTCCACAGGGGACTCCACAATGAGCAGTTCTTC. The chain is built from TRBV14 and TRBJ2-1; weak D call: TRBD1 (7 bases). CDR1 SGHDN and CDR2 FVKESK come from the germline V gene. This CDR3 is 18 amino acids long. V was trimmed by 3 bases and J by 5 bases, leaving 23 bases between them.

The V gene is TRBV12-3 or TRBV12-4, the J gene TRBJ1-5; a possible D gene is TRBD1 (5 bases). V was clipped by 3 bases and J by 7 bases, with 10 bases between them. The CDR3 is 13 residues long. In DNA form, the CDR3 reads TGTGCCAGCAGTTTGCCAGGGTTCCAGCCCCAGCATTTT. Translation: CASSLPGFQPQHF.

In this sample, this clone turned up a few times. J is TRBJ1-1 and V is TRBV2, with D possibly being TRBD1 (5 bases). V gave up 4 bases and J gave up 5 bases, with 17 bases separating them. The CDR3 length is 15 residues. Germline assignment: CDR1 SNHLY and CDR2 FYNNEI. The CDR3 sequence: CASSASPGLKTEAFF. The CDR3 nucleotides are TGTGCCAGCAGTGCCTCGCCGGGACTTAAAACTGAAGCTTTCTTT.

The chain employs TRBV16 and TRBJ2-1; tentatively, D is TRBD1 (5 bases). The V end lost 4 bases, the J end lost 4 bases, and 11 bases lay between the germline ends. This CDR3 has 14 residues. Germline values: CDR1 KGHSY, CDR2 FQNENV. This chain's CDR3 is CASSRGSSYNEQFF. The DNA for the CDR3 is TGTGCCAGCAGCCGGGGCAGCTCTTACAATGAGCAGTTCTTC.

The CDR3: CATSRGGRSEAFF. CDR3 in DNA: TGTGCCACCAGCAGGGGGGGGAGGTCTGAAGCTTTCTTT. The rearrangement joins TRBV15 to TRBJ1-1, with D possibly matching TRBD1 (5 bases). The CDR3 sequence is 13 residues long. V lost 3 bases, J lost 6 bases, and 11 bases lay in between. Germline CDR1 LNHNV, CDR2 YYDKDF (reference sequence).

The V and J genes are TRBV6-6 and TRBJ2-1, with 9 bases aligning to TRBD2. The CDR3 is 15 residues long. Germline V gives CDR1 MNHNY, CDR2 SVGAGI (reference sequence). V dropped 2 bases and J dropped 15; count of bases not matched to a gene: 14. The CDR3 reads CASSYATDSGSGPFF. The CDR3 DNA sequence: TGTGCCAGCAGTTACGCGACAGATAGCGGGAGTGGTCCGTTCTTC.

The sample holds one count of this clone. This sequence joins TRBV7-2 and TRBJ1-2; the D gene is possibly TRBD1 (5 bases). Per germline, CDR1 SGHTA and CDR2 FQGNSA. The V and J ends lost 3 bases and 8 bases respectively, with 16 bases between them. This CDR3 has 14 amino acids. The CDR3 coding sequence is TGTGCCAGCAGCTTGGGGGGTCCCCTCTTCGGCTACACCTTC. This codes for CASSLGGPLFGYTF.

This chain connects TRBV7-2 to TRBJ1-5; 7 bases agree with TRBD1. Germline assignment: CDR1 SGHTA and CDR2 FQGNSA. Unmatched junction bases numbered 5, after V lost 5 bases and J lost 1 base. The CDR3 is made up of 15 amino acids. CDR3 residues: CASSQTTGSNQPQHF. CDR3 nucleotides: TGTGCCAGCAGCCAAACGACAGGGAGCAATCAGCCCCAGCATTTT.

This CDR3 reads CASSQDSAGGRYEQYF. The CDR3 nucleotides are TGCGCCAGCAGCCAAGATTCAGCGGGGGGTAGGTACGAGCAGTACTTC. This chain links TRBV4-1 with TRBJ2-7, with 9 nucleotides matching TRBD2. Trimming took 0 bases from V and 4 from J; bases not matched to a gene: 7. The CDR3 spans 16 residues. The germline gives CDR1 MGHRA, CDR2 YSYEKL.

The count of this clone is one. The rearrangement joins TRBV29-1 to TRBJ1-1, with TRBD1 matching over 7 bases. This CDR3 contains 11 residues. J was trimmed by 8 bases and V by 5 bases; bases with no gene match: 5. Germline-derived CDR1 and CDR2 are SQVTM and ANQGSEA. This CDR3 is CSVTTGPEAFF. The CDR3 coding sequence is TGCAGCGTTACGACAGGGCCCGAAGCTTTCTTT. The full variable domain, with the rest looked up from reference TRBV29-1 and TRBJ1-1, is SAVISQKPSRDICQRGTSLTIQCQVDSQVTMMFWYRQQPGQSLTLIATANQGSEATYESGFVIDKFPISRPNLTFSTLTVSNMSPEDSSIYLCSVTTGPEAFFGQGTRLTVV.

This chain's CDR3 is CASSVRQGRHNEQFF. The CDR3 DNA follows: TGTGCCAGCAGTGTGAGGCAGGGAAGACACAATGAGCAGTTCTTC. This chain joins TRBV7-9 and TRBJ2-1, with TRBD1 as a possible D gene (5 bases). The V and J ends lost 6 bases and 5 bases respectively, with 17 bases between them. Germline V gene lookup returns CDR1 SEHNR and CDR2 FQNEAQ (reference sequence). The CDR3 covers 15 residues.